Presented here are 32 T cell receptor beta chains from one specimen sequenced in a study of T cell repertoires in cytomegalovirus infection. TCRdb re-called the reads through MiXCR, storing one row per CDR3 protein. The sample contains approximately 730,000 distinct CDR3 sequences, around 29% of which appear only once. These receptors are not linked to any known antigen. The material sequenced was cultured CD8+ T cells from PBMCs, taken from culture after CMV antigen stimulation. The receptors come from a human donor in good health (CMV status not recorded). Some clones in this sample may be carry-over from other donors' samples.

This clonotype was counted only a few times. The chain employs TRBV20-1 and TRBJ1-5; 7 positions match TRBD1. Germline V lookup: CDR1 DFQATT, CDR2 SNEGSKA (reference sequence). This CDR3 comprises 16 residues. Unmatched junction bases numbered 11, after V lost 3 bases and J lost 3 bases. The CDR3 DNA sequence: TGCAGTGCTAGCCCCCCAGGGACAGCGAACAATCAGCCCCAGCATTTT. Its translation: CSASPPGTANNQPQHF.

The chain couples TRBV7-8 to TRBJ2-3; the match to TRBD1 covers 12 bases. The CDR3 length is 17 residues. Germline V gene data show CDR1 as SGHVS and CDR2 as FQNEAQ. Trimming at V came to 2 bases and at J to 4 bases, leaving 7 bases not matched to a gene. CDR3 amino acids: CASSLPGQGAPADTQYF. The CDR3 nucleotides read TGTGCCAGCAGCTTACCGGGACAGGGGGCGCCCGCAGATACGCAGTATTTT.

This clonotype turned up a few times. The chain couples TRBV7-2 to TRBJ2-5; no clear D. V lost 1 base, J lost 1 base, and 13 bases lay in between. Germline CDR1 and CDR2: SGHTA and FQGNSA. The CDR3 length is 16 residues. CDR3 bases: TGTGCCAGCAGCTTAGGAGGACCTCATCCCCAAGAGACCCAGTACTTC. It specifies CASSLGGPHPQETQYF.

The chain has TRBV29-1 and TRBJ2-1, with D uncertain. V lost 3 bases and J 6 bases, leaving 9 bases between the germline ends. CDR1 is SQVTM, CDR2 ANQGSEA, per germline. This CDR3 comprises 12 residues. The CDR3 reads CSVEAEGNEQFF. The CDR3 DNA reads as TGCAGCGTTGAGGCAGAAGGCAATGAGCAGTTCTTC.

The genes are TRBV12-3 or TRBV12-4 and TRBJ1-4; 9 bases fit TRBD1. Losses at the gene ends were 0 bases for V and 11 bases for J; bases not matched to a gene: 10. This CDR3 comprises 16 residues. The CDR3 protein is CASSLAKDRGPLKLFF. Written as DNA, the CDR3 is TGTGCCAGCAGTTTAGCCAAGGACAGGGGCCCCCTCAAACTGTTTTTT.

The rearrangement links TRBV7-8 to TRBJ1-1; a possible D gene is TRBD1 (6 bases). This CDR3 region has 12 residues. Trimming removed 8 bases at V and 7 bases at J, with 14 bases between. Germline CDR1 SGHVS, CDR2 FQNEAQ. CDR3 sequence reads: CASSQGNIEAFF. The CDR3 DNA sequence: TGTGCCAGCTCGCAGGGGAATATTGAAGCTTTCTTT.

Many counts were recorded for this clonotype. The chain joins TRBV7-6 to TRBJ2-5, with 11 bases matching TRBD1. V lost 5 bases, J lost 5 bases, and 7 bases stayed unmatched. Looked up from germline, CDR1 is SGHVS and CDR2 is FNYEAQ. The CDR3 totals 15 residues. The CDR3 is CASSPRTGGWETQYF. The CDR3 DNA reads TGTGCCAGCAGCCCTCGGACAGGGGGCTGGGAGACCCAGTACTTC.

The chain's CDR3 is CSAITSGGSQETQYF. In nucleotides, the CDR3 is TGCAGTGCTATAACTAGCGGGGGATCGCAAGAGACCCAGTACTTC. This chain joins TRBV20-1 and TRBJ2-5, with 11 bases fitting TRBD2. V was clipped by 4 bases and J by 2 bases; unmatched bases: 6. This CDR3 has 15 amino acids. Germline V gives CDR1 DFQATT, CDR2 SNEGSKA (reference sequence).

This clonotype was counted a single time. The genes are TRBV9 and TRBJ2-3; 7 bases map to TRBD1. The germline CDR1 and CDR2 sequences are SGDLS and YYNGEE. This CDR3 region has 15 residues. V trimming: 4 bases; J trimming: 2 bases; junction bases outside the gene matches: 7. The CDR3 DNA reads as TGTGCCAGCAGCCCCGAGGGACAGTACACAGATACGCAGTATTTT. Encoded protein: CASSPEGQYTDTQYF.

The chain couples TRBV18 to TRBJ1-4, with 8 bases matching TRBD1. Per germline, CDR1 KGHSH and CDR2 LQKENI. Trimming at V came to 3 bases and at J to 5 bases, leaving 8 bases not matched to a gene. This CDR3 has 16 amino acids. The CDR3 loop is CASSPGGQGRNEKLFF. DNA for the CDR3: TGTGCCAGCTCACCGGGTGGACAGGGTCGGAATGAAAAACTGTTTTTT.

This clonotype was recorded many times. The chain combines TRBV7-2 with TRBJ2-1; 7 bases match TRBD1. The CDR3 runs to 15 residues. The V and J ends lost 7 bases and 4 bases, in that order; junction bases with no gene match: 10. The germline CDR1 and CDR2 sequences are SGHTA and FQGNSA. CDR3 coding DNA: TGTGCCAGCACCTTGTTGGCAGGGGGATACAATGAGCAGTTCTTC. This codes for CASTLLAGGYNEQFF.

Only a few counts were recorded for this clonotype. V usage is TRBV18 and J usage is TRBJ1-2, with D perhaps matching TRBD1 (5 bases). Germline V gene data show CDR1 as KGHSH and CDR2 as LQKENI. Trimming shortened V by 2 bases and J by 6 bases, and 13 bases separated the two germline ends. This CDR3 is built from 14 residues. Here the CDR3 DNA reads TGTGCCAGCTCACCAGTGGACGGGGCTGATGGCTACACCTTC. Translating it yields CASSPVDGADGYTF.

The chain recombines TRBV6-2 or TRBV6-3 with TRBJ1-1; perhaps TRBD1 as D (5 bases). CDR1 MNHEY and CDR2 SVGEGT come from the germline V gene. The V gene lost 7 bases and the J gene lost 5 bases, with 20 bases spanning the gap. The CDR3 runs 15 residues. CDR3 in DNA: TGTGCCAGCACCCCTAGGGACTACTGGAGGACTGAAGCTTTCTTT. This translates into CASTPRDYWRTEAFF.

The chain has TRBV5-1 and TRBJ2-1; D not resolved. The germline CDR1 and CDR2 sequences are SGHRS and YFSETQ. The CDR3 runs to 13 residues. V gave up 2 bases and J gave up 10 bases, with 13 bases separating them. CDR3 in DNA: TGCGCCAGCAGCTTTGTACAGCGCGGCGAGCAGTTCTTC. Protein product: CASSFVQRGEQFF.

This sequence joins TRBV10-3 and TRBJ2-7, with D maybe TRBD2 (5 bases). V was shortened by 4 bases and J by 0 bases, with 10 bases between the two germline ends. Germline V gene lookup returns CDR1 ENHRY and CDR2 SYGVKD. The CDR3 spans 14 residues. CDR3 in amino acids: CAISGAGASYEQYF. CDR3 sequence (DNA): TGTGCCATCAGTGGGGCGGGCGCCTCCTACGAGCAGTACTTC.

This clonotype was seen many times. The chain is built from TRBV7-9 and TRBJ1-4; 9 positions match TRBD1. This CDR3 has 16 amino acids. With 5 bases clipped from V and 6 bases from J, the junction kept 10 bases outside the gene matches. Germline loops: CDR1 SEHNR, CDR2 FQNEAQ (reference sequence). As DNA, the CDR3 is TGTGCCAGCAGCCAACCTGTGGACAGGGGCCATGAAAAACTGTTTTTT. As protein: CASSQPVDRGHEKLFF.

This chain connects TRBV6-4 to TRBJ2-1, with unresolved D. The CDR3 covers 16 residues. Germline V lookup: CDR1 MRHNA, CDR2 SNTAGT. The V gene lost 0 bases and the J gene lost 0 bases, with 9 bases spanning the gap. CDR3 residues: CASSDSAASSYNEQFF. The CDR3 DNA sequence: TGTGCCAGCAGTGACTCGGCGGCTAGCTCCTACAATGAGCAGTTCTTC.

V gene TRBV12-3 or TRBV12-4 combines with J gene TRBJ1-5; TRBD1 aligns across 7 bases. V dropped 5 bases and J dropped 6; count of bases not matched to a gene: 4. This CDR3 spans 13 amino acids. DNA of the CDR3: TGTGCCAGCAGTAGCACAGGGGTTCAGCCCCAGCATTTT. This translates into CASSSTGVQPQHF.

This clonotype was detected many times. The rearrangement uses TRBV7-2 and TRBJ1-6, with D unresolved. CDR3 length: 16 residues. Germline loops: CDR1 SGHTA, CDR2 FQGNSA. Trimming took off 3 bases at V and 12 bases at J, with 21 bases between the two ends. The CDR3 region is CASSLKARVLTLPLHF. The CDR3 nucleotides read TGTGCCAGCAGCTTGAAGGCCCGAGTCCTAACCCTACCCCTCCACTTT.

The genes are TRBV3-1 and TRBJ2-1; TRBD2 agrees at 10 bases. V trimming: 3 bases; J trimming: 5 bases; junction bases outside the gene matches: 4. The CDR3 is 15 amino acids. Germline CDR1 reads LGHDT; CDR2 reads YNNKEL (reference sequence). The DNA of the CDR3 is TGTGCCAGCAGCCAGTGGCTAGCGGGGGACAATGAGCAGTTCTTC. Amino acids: CASSQWLAGDNEQFF.

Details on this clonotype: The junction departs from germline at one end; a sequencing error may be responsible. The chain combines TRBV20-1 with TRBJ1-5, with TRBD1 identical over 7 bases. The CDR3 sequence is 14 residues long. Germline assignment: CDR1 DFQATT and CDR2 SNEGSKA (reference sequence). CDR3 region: CSAGRGQRNQLQHF. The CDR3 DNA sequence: TGCAGTGCTGGCAGGGGACAGAGAAATCAGCTCCAGCATTTT.

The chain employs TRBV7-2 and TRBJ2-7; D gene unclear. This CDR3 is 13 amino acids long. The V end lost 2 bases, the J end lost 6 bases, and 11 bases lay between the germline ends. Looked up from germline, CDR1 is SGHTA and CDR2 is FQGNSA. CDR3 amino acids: CASSLFLVGEQYV. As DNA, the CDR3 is TGTGCCAGCAGCTTATTTCTAGTCGGCGAGCAGTACGTC.

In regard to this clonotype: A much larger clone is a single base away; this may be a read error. CDR3 DNA sequence: TGTGCCAGTAGTATTGAGGCGGACTCCTACAAGCAGTACTTC. Translation: CASSIEADSYKQYF. The chain recombines TRBV19 with TRBJ2-7, with D possibly TRBD2 on 5 matching bases. The CDR3 has 14 amino acids. The germline gives CDR1 LNHDA, CDR2 SQIVND (reference sequence). Using reference TRBV19 and TRBJ2-7 for the parts outside the CDR3, the full variable domain is DGGITQSPKYLFRKEGQNVTLSCEQNLNHDAMYWYRQDPGQGLRLIYYSQIVNDFQKGDIAEGYSVSREKKESFPLTVTSAQKNPTAFYLCASSIEADSYKQYFGPGTRLTVT.

The CDR3 here is CASSRQGEYEQYV. The CDR3 DNA reads as TGTGCCAGCAGCAGACAGGGGGAGTACGAGCAGTACGTC. The chain links TRBV7-9 to TRBJ2-7; 9 nucleotides line up with TRBD1. V lost 5 bases to trimming and J lost 4 bases; unmatched junction nucleotides: 3. Germline V gene data show CDR1 as SEHNR and CDR2 as FQNEAQ (reference sequence). This CDR3 has 13 amino acids.

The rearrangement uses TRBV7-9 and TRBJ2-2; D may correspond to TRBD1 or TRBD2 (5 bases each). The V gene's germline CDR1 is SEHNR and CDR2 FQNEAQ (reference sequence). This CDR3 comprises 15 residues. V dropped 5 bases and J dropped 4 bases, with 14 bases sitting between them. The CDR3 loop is CASSPWGAGTGELFF. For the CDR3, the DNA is TGTGCCAGCAGCCCCTGGGGCGCGGGCACCGGGGAGCTGTTTTTT.

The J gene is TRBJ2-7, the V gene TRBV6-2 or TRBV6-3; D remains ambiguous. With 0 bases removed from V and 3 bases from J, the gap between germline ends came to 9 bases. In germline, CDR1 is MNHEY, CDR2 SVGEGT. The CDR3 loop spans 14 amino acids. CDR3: CASSYSEIDYEQYV. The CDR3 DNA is TGTGCCAGCAGTTACTCGGAGATCGACTACGAGCAGTACGTC.

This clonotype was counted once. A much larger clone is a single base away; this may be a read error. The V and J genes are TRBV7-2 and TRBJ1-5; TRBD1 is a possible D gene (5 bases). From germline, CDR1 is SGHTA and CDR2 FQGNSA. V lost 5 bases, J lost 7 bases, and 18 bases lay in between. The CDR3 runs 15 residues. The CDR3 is CASSTGDPSDQPQHF. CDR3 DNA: TGTGCCAGCAGCACTGGGGACCCAAGCGACCAGCCCCAGCATTTT.

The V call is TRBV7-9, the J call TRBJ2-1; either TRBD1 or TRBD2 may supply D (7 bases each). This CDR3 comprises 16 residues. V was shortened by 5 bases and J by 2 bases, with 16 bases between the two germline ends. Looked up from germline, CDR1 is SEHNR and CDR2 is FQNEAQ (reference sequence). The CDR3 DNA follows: TGTGCCAGCAGCCCAGCGGGACAGATTCCCTACAATGAGCAGTTCTTC. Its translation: CASSPAGQIPYNEQFF.

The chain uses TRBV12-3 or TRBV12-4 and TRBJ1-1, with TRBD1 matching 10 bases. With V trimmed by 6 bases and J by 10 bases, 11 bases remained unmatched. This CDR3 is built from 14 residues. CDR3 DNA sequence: TGTGCCAGCAGCTCGACAGGGGGCCCTCCTGGAGCTTTCTTT. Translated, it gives CASSSTGGPPGAFF.

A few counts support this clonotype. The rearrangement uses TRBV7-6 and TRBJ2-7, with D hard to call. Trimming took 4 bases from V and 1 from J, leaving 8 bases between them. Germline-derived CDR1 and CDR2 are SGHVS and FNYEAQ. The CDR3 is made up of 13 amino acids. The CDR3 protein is CASSSRSSYEQYF. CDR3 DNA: TGTGCCAGCAGCTCCCGCTCGTCCTACGAGCAGTACTTC. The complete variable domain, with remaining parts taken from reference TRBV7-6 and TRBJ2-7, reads GAGVSQSPRYKVTKRGQDVALRCDPISGHVSLYWYRQALGQGPEFLTYFNYEAQQDKSGLPNDRFSAERPEGSISTLTIQRTEQRDSAMYRCASSSRSSYEQYFGPGTRLTVT.

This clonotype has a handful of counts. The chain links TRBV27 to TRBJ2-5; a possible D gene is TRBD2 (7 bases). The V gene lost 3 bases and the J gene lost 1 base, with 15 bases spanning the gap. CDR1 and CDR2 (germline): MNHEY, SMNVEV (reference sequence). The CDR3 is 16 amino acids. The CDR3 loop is CASSLGGAPLQETQYF. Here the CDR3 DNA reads TGTGCCAGCAGTTTGGGGGGGGCTCCTCTCCAAGAGACCCAGTACTTC.

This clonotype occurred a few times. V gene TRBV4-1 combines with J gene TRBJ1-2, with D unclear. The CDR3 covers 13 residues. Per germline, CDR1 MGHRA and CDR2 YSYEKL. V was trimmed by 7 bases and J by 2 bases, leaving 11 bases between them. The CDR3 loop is CASTPTPNYGYTF. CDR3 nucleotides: TGCGCCAGCACCCCGACACCCAACTATGGCTACACCTTC.